One sample yielded the 7 T cell receptor beta chains listed below, sequenced in a study of T cell repertoires in cytomegalovirus infection. Their antigens are not known. MiXCR, applied by TCRdb to the reads, yields one record per CDR3 protein. Counted here are hundreds of thousands of distinct CDR3 sequences, 30% to 35% occurring once; the ten biggest clones make up roughly 12%. The starting material was cultured CD8+ T cells from PBMCs, obtained from culture after CMV antigen stimulation. All receptors derive from a human donor in good health (CMV status not recorded). Some clones in this sample may be carry-over from other donors' samples.

A remark on this clonotype: A much larger clone is a single base away; this may be a read error. The rearrangement uses TRBV7-2 and TRBJ2-6; the D gene could be TRBD1 or TRBD2 (5 bases each). CDR1 SGHTA and CDR2 FQGNSA come from the germline V gene. The CDR3 runs to 17 residues. The CDR3 protein is CASSLLGVYSGANVPTF. In DNA, the CDR3 is TGTGCCAGCAGCTTATTGGGGGTCTACTCTGGGGCCAACGTCCCGACTTTC.

The chain links TRBV12-3 or TRBV12-4 to TRBJ2-1; D possibly corresponds to TRBD1 (6 bases). V lost 6 bases and J lost 5, with 20 bases in between. The CDR3 has 16 residues. This CDR3 is CASSWTIPKGDNEQFF. As DNA, the CDR3 is TGTGCCAGCAGCTGGACAATCCCCAAGGGGGACAATGAGCAGTTCTTC.

This clonotype was detected only a few times. The chain recombines TRBV6-5 with TRBJ1-1; D ambiguous. The germline gives CDR1 MNHEY, CDR2 SVGAGI. There are 13 residues in the CDR3. V was clipped by 2 bases and J by 9 bases, with 13 bases between them. The CDR3 region has the DNA TGTGCCAGCAGTTACCTCTTAGGTGTGCAAGCTTTCTTT. It yields the protein CASSYLLGVQAFF.

The chain couples TRBV5-6 to TRBJ1-2, with D possibly matching TRBD1 (6 bases). V was cut by 4 bases and J by 4 bases, with 14 bases left in between. Germline CDR1 SGHDT, CDR2 YYEEEE. This CDR3 region has 14 residues. The CDR3 loop reads CASSSLRTAYGYTF. The CDR3 DNA follows: TGTGCCAGCAGCAGCTTGCGGACAGCCTATGGCTACACCTTC.

The V gene is TRBV6-6, the J gene TRBJ1-5; D may be TRBD1 (5 bases). Germline CDR1 MNHNY, CDR2 SVGAGI (reference sequence). The CDR3 runs to 17 residues. Trimming shortened V by 5 bases and J by 4 bases, and 21 bases separated the two germline ends. The CDR3 loop reads CASSRGLQGKLNQPQHF. In nucleotides, the CDR3 is TGTGCCAGCAGTCGAGGCCTCCAGGGTAAGCTGAATCAGCCCCAGCATTTT.

The V and J genes are TRBV7-2 and TRBJ1-1; no clear D gene. CDR3 length: 14 amino acids. The V end was cut by 1 base, the J end by 8 bases, with 14 bases between. Germline values: CDR1 SGHTA, CDR2 FQGNSA. The CDR3 is CASSLDSRQREAFF. The CDR3 region has the DNA TGTGCCAGCAGCTTAGACAGCCGTCAAAGGGAAGCTTTCTTT.

The CDR3 protein is CASSYRDREEGTQYF. The CDR3 DNA sequence: TGTGCCAGCAGTTATCGGGACAGGGAGGAAGGTACGCAGTATTTT. V gene TRBV6-2 or TRBV6-3 combines with J gene TRBJ2-3; 9 bases agree with TRBD1. This CDR3 has 15 amino acids. CDR1 and CDR2 from the germline V gene are MNHEY and SVGEGT. The J segment lost 8 bases and the V segment lost 3 bases, leaving 9 bases of the junction unmatched.